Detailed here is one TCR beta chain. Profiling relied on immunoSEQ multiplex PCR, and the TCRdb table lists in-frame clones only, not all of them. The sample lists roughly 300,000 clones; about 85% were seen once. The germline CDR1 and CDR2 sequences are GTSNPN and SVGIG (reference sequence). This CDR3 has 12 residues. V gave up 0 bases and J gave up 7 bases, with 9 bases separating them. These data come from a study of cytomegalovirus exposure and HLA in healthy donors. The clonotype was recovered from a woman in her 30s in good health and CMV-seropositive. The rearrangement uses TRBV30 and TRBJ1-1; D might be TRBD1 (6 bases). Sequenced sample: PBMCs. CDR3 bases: TGTGCCTGGAGTGTCGGGACACGTGAAGCTTTCTTT. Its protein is CAWSVGTREAFF.